This entry describes one T cell receptor (beta chain). Some clones are missing from TCRdb's copy, which holds only in-frame ones; the method was immunoSEQ multiplex PCR. The table has about 2.1 million clones, just over 90% seen once. Naive CD8 populations comprised CD45RO-negative cells positively selected for CCR7, excluding terminally differentiated effector memory CD45RA+ cells. The data were taken from a study of shared clonotypes between healthy human individuals. The receptor was derived from a man younger than 30 in good health. Some clones in this sample may be carry-over from other donors' samples. Sequencing input: naive CD8+ T cells from PBMCs.

CDR3 protein: CASSSRQGTDEAFF. For the CDR3, the DNA is TGTGCCAGCAGCTCGCGACAGGGGACAGATGAAGCTTTCTTT. The chain is built from TRBV7-6 and TRBJ1-1, with 8 nucleotides matching TRBD1. Germline V gene lookup returns CDR1 SGHVS and CDR2 FNYEAQ. The CDR3 covers 14 residues. V dropped 4 bases and J dropped 7; count of bases not matched to a gene: 8.